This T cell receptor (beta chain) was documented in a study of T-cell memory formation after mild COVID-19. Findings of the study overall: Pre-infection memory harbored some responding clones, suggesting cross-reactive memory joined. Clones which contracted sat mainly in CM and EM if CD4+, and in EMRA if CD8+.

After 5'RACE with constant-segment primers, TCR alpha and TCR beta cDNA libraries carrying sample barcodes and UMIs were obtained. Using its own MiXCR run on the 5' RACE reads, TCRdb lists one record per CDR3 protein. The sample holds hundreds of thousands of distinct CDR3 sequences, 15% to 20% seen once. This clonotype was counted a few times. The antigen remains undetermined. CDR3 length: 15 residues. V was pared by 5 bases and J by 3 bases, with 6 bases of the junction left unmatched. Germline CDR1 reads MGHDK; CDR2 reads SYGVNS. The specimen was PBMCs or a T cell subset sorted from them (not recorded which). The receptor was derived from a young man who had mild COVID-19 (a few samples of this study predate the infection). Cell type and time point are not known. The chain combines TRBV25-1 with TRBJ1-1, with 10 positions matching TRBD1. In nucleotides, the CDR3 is TGTGCCAGCAGTAACCCCGGGACAGGGGACACTGAAGCTTTCTTT. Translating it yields CASSNPGTGDTEAFF.